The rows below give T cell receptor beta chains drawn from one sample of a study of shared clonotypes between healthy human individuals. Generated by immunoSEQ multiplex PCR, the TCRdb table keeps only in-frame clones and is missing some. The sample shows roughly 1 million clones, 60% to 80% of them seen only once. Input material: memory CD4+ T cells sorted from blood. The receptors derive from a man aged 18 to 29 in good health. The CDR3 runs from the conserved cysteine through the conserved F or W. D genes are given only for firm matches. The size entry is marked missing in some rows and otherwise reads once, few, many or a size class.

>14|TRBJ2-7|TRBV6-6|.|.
CASSYRQSSYEQYF
TGTGCCAGCAGTTACAGGCAGAGCTCCTACGAGCAGTACTTC
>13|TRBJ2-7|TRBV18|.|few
CASSLGVAYEQYF
TGTGCCAGCTCACTCGGGGTGGCCTACGAGCAGTACTTC
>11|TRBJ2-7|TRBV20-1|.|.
CSALTGYEQYF
TGCAGTGCCCTGACAGGATACGAGCAGTACTTC
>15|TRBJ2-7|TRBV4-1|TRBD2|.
CASSHRAGVSYEQYF
TGCGCCAGCAGCCATAGGGCGGGGGTCTCCTACGAGCAGTACTTC
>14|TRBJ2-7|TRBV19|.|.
CASRGTIGTYEQYF
TGTGCCAGCCGAGGGACGATAGGGACCTACGAGCAGTACTTC
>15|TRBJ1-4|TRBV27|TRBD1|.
CASRLTGRLSEKLFF
TGTGCCAGCAGACTGACAGGGAGACTCAGCGAAAAACTGTTTTTT
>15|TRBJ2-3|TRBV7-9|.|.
CASSLRGTGDDTQYF
TGTGCCAGCAGCTTACGGGGGACGGGGGACGATACGCAGTATTTT
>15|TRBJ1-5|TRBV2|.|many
CASSETGVGNQPQHF
TGTGCCAGCAGTGAAACGGGAGTTGGGAATCAGCCCCAGCATTTT
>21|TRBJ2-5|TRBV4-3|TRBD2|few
CASSQDLPSGRASLRQETQYF
TGCGCCAGCAGCCAAGATCTCCCTAGCGGGAGGGCCTCGTTGAGACAAGAGACCCAGTACTTC
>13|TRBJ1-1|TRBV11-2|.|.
CASSSTAFAEAFF
TGTGCCAGCAGCTCGACAGCGTTCGCTGAAGCTTTCTTT
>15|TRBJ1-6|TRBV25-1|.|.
CASRPTDSNNSPLHF
TGTGCCAGCAGACCAACGGACAGCAATAATTCACCCCTCCACTTT
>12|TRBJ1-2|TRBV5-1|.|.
CASSPPGLGYTF
TGCGCCAGCAGCCCCCCGGGACTGGGCTACACCTTC
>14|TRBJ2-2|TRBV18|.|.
CASSPPWAAGELFF
TGTGCCAGCTCACCACCCTGGGCGGCCGGGGAGCTGTTTTTT
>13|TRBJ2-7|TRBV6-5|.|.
CASSTYGRFEQYF
TGTGCCAGCAGTACTTACGGACGATTCGAGCAGTACTTC
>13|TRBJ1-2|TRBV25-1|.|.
CASSEEGNYGYTF
TGTGCCAGCAGTGAAGAGGGTAACTATGGCTACACCTTC
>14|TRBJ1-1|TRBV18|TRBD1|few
CASSPGQGPIEAFF
TGTGCCAGCTCACCAGGACAGGGCCCTATTGAAGCTTTCTTT
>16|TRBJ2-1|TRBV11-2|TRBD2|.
CASSSNRLAGGNEQFF
TGTGCCAGCAGCTCTAATCGACTAGCGGGAGGGAATGAGCAGTTCTTC
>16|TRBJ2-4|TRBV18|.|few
CASSPPQSGAKNIQYF
TGTGCCAGCTCACCACCTCAGTCAGGAGCCAAAAACATTCAGTACTTC
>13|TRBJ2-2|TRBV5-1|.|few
CASSYGPGGELFF
TGCGCCAGCAGCTACGGACCCGGCGGGGAGCTGTTTTTT
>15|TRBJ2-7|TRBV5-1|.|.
CASSLGAGVSYEQYF
TGCGCCAGCAGCTTGGGGGCAGGGGTTAGCTACGAGCAGTACTTC
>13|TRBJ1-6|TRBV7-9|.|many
CASSLDGKSPLHF
TGTGCCAGCAGCTTAGATGGGAAATCACCCCTCCACTTT
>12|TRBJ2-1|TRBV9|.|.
CASSSFPEGQFF
TGTGCCAGCAGCTCATTCCCCGAGGGGCAGTTCTTC
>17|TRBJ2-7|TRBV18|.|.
CASSPFGVGGKGYEQYF
TGTGCCAGCTCACCTTTCGGAGTAGGGGGAAAAGGGTACGAGCAGTACTTC
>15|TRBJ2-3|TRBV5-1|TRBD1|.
CASSLDRGIGDTQYF
TGCGCCAGCAGCTTGGACAGGGGGATAGGCGATACGCAGTATTTT
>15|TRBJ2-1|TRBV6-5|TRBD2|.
CASSGPGLGDNEQFF
TGTGCCAGCAGTGGACCGGGACTAGGCGACAATGAGCAGTTCTTC
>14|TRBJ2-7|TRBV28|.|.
CASSLWDQGTEQYF
TGTGCCAGCAGTTTATGGGATCAGGGGACCGAGCAGTACTTC
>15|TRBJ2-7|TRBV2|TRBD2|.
CASRYTSGGAYEQYF
TGTGCCAGCAGGTATACTAGCGGGGGCGCCTACGAGCAGTACTTC